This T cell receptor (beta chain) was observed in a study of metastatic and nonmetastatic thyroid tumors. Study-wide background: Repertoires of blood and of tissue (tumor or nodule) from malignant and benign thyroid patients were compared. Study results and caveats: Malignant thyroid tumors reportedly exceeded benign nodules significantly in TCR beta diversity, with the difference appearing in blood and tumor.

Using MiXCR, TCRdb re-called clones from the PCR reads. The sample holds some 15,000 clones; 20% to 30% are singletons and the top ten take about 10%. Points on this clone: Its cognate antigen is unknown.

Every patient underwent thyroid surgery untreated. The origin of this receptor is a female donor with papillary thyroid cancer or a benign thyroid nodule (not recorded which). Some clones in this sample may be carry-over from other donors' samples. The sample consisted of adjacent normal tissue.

CDR3 amino acids: CASSYVGSNQPQHF. The CDR3, as DNA: TGTGCCAGTAGCTATGTCGGAAGTAATCAGCCCCAGCATTTT. J is TRBJ1-5 and V is TRBV19; D gene ambiguous. This CDR3 comprises 14 residues. The ends were cut back, 6 bases at V and 4 bases at J, with 13 bases in the middle. CDR1 and CDR2 from the germline V gene are LNHDA and SQIVND (reference sequence).